The rows below give T cell receptor beta chains drawn from one sample of a study of shared clonotypes between healthy human individuals. Measured with immunoSEQ multiplex PCR; TCRdb has only the in-frame clones, and not every one. In the table there are hundreds of thousands of clones, roughly 96% of which are singletons. The sample consisted of memory CD8+ T cells sorted from blood. These receptors originate from a man in his thirties or forties in good health. Both conserved end residues are part of each CDR3. D genes are given only for firm matches. Size tells how often a clone was seen (once, few, many) or the class of an expanded clone, and some rows leave it out.

clone size	D gene	J gene	V gene	CDR3 DNA	CDR3 protein
NA	NA	TRBJ2-7	TRBV27	TGTGCCAGCAGTTTAAGCAGTCCCTACGAGCAGTACTTC	CASSLSSPYEQYF
NA	NA	TRBJ1-2	TRBV6-1	TGTGCCAGCAGTGAAATCAGTGGCTACACCTTC	CASSEISGYTF
NA	NA	TRBJ2-5	TRBV29-1	TGCAGCGTTGAGTCCGGGCCAGAGACCCAGTACTTC	CSVESGPETQYF
NA	NA	TRBJ2-1	TRBV4-1	TGCGCCAGCAGCCAAGAGAGGTTCTACAATGAGCAGTTCTTC	CASSQERFYNEQFF
NA	NA	TRBJ2-3	TRBV5-6	TGTGCCAGCAGCTTGGCCGGGGGCTCCCCAGATACGCAGTATTTT	CASSLAGGSPDTQYF
NA	TRBD1	TRBJ2-1	TRBV7-9	TGTGCCAGCACCTCTCTCCGGGACAGAATAAATGAGCAGTTCTTC	CASTSLRDRINEQFF
NA	NA	TRBJ2-1	TRBV30	TGTGCCTGGAGTTCGGGGAATGGGGATGAGCAGTTCTTC	CAWSSGNGDEQFF
NA	NA	TRBJ1-2	TRBV7-2	TGTGCCAGCAGCCGGGCGAAGAACTATGGCTACACCTTC	CASSRAKNYGYTF
NA	TRBD2	TRBJ2-1	TRBV25-1	TGTGCCAGCAGTGGGGTCATAGGACTAGGGAGGAATGAGCAGTTCTTC	CASSGVIGLGRNEQFF
NA	NA	TRBJ2-4	TRBV4-1	TGCGCCAGCAGCCAAGGTGTTACAGTGGGAAACATTCAGTACTTC	CASSQGVTVGNIQYF
NA	NA	TRBJ2-3	TRBV28	TGTGCCAGCAGTTTATCTAGCGTTGCAGATACGCAGTATTTT	CASSLSSVADTQYF
once	TRBD2	TRBJ2-7	TRBV5-1	TGCGCCAGCAGCTTGGAACTAGCGGGAGTTTACGAGCAGTACTTC	CASSLELAGVYEQYF
NA	TRBD1	TRBJ2-7	TRBV5-6	TGTGCCAGCAGCTTGGGGGACAGCTCCTACGAGCAGTACTTC	CASSLGDSSYEQYF
once	NA	TRBJ2-2	TRBV11-1	TGTGCCAGCAGCTTAGGCTTCTCCGGGGAGCTGTTTTTT	CASSLGFSGELFF
NA	NA	TRBJ1-4	TRBV29-1	TGCAGCGTTGAAGATCGTGTTAAGGGTGAAAAACTGTTTTTT	CSVEDRVKGEKLFF
NA	TRBD2	TRBJ2-7	TRBV11-1	TGTGCCAGCAGCTTAGAACTTAGCGGGAGATTTCCTTACGAGCAGTACTTC	CASSLELSGRFPYEQYF
NA	NA	TRBJ2-5	TRBV2	TGTGCCAGCGGTTTTATCCTGGAGACCCAGTACTTC	CASGFILETQYF
NA	NA	TRBJ2-7	TRBV19	TGTGCCAGTAGTAAGGGATTATATTACTCCTACGAGCAGTACTTC	CASSKGLYYSYEQYF
NA	NA	TRBJ2-3	TRBV28	TGTGCCAGCGCCCCGAATGGGAGTCCAGATACGCAGTATTTT	CASAPNGSPDTQYF
NA	NA	TRBJ2-5	TRBV25-1	TGTGCCAGCAGTGAAGGGAAGGGGCAAGAGACCCAGTACTTC	CASSEGKGQETQYF
NA	NA	TRBJ1-1	TRBV30	TGTGCCTGGAGTGTAGAAGGGAACACTGAAGCTTTCTTT	CAWSVEGNTEAFF
NA	NA	TRBJ1-5	TRBV7-2	TGTGCCAGCAGCCCCGACAGAATAAATCAGCCCCAGCATTTT	CASSPDRINQPQHF
NA	TRBD1	TRBJ1-1	TRBV7-2	TGTGCCAGCAGCGTATACCCCGGGACAGGCTTCACTGAAGCTTTCTTT	CASSVYPGTGFTEAFF
few	NA	TRBJ2-5	TRBV5-1	TGCGCCAGCAGCTTCCGGGAGACCCAGTACTTC	CASSFRETQYF
NA	TRBD2	TRBJ2-3	TRBV11-2	TGTGCCAGCAGCTTAGCGTGGACGGGAGGGACAGATACGCAGTATTTT	CASSLAWTGGTDTQYF
NA	NA	TRBJ2-3	TRBV6-6	TGTGCCGCTCGCCCTAGCGGACAGATCACAGATACGCAGTATTTT	CAARPSGQITDTQYF
NA	NA	TRBJ2-2	TRBV2	TGTGCCAGCAGGGCCGGGGAGCTGTTTTTT	CASRAGELFF
NA	NA	TRBJ1-4	TRBV5-1	TGCGCCAGCAGCTTTGGTGGGGGGCCCGAAAAACTGTTTTTT	CASSFGGGPEKLFF
NA	TRBD1	TRBJ1-2	TRBV2	TGTGCCAGCAGGGAGGGTCAGGGGGCGGGCTATGGCTACACCTTC	CASREGQGAGYGYTF
NA	NA	TRBJ1-4	TRBV5-1	TGCGCCAGCAGCTTTCTCGGTGTTGATGAAAAACTGTTTTTT	CASSFLGVDEKLFF
NA	NA	TRBJ1-4	TRBV2	TGTGCCAGCAGACAGGGAAATGAAAAACTGTTTTTT	CASRQGNEKLFF
NA	NA	TRBJ1-2	TRBV7-9	TGTGCCAGCAGCTTTAGTCTGGGTGGCTACACCTTC	CASSFSLGGYTF
NA	TRBD2	TRBJ2-7	TRBV28	TGTGCCAGCAGTTTGCTTTTGACGGGAGGTCCCTACGAGCAGTACTTC	CASSLLLTGGPYEQYF
NA	NA	TRBJ1-1	TRBV29-1	TGCAGCGTTGCACCCGTTGACACTGAAGCTTTCTTT	CSVAPVDTEAFF
NA	TRBD1	TRBJ2-5	TRBV28	TGTGCCAGCAGTTTAAGGGACAGGAGACAAGAGACCCAGTACTTC	CASSLRDRRQETQYF
NA	NA	TRBJ1-5	TRBV6-1	TGTGCCAGCCGATTAACAGTAGGCAATCAGCCCCAGCATTTT	CASRLTVGNQPQHF
NA	NA	TRBJ2-5	TRBV5-4	TGTGCCAGCAGCTTGGAAGGCGGTAAAGAGACCCAGTACTTC	CASSLEGGKETQYF
NA	NA	TRBJ2-3	TRBV11-2	TGTGCCAGCAGCTTGTGGACGGGACTCACAGATACGCAGTATTTT	CASSLWTGLTDTQYF
NA	NA	TRBJ1-3	TRBV5-1	TGCGCCAGCAGCGGACAGCTGCGGGGCACCATATATTTT	CASSGQLRGTIYF
NA	NA	TRBJ2-7	TRBV9	TGTGCCAGCAGCGTAGTACCGGGTGGGTTGGGGGAGCAGTACTTC	CASSVVPGGLGEQYF
NA	TRBD2	TRBJ2-1	TRBV9	TGTGCCAGCAGCGTAGCCGGGACTAGCGGGAGCCATGAGCAGTTCTTC	CASSVAGTSGSHEQFF
once	TRBD1	TRBJ1-1	TRBV29-1	TGCAGCGCTGCTCACGGGACAGGGACTGAAGCTTTCTTT	CSAAHGTGTEAFF
NA	NA	TRBJ2-1	TRBV19	TGTGCCAGTAGTACCCGCATTGGGTCTAACAATGAGCAGTTCTTC	CASSTRIGSNNEQFF
NA	TRBD1	TRBJ2-5	TRBV6-1	TGTGCCAGCAGGCTCACCCAGGGGGCGCGGGAGACCCAGTACTTC	CASRLTQGARETQYF
NA	NA	TRBJ1-4	TRBV6-5	TGTGCCAGCAGTTCTCAGTCACAGGTGGGAGGTGAAAAACTGTTTTTT	CASSSQSQVGGEKLFF
NA	NA	TRBJ2-7	TRBV28	TGTGCCAGCAGCTTGGAGGGCCTCTCCTACGAGCAGTACTTC	CASSLEGLSYEQYF
NA	NA	TRBJ2-5	TRBV5-6	TGTGCCAGCAGCTACCCCCCGGGCGGGGAGACCCAGTACTTC	CASSYPPGGETQYF
NA	NA	TRBJ1-2	TRBV5-6	TGTGCCAGCAGCTTAAGTGGTGCCGGGACCCACACCTTC	CASSLSGAGTHTF
NA	TRBD2	TRBJ2-1	TRBV9	TGTGCCAGCAGCCTGGGGACTAGCGAGGGGAATGAGCAGTTCTTC	CASSLGTSEGNEQFF
NA	TRBD2	TRBJ2-1	TRBV2	TGTGCCAGCAGGCTAGCGGGGGCTTACAATGAGCAGTTCTTC	CASRLAGAYNEQFF
NA	NA	TRBJ2-3	TRBV7-2	TGTGCCAGCAGCTCCCACCCCGGGAGAATCACAGATACGCAGTATTTT	CASSSHPGRITDTQYF
NA	NA	TRBJ1-2	TRBV5-1	TGCGCCAGCAGCTTTACGGCAGCCAACTATGGCTACACCTTC	CASSFTAANYGYTF
NA	TRBD2	TRBJ2-5	TRBV5-1	TGCGCCAGCATAAGTTCTAGCGGGAGATGGTACCAAGAGACCCAGTACTTC	CASISSSGRWYQETQYF
NA	TRBD2	TRBJ2-1	TRBV25-1	TGTGCCAGCTCCAGGACTAGCGGGAGAGGGGGTGAGCAGTTCTTC	CASSRTSGRGGEQFF
NA	NA	TRBJ1-4	TRBV28	TGTGCCAGCAGCGAGGGACGGACTAATGAAAAACTGTTTTTT	CASSEGRTNEKLFF
NA	NA	TRBJ2-1	TRBV6-5	TGTGCCAGCACCCTTCAGCGGCAATCCTACAATGAGCAGTTCTTC	CASTLQRQSYNEQFF
NA	TRBD2	TRBJ2-5	TRBV28	TGTGCCAGCAGTTTAGCGGGAGGGCAAGAGACCCAGTACTTC	CASSLAGGQETQYF
NA	NA	TRBJ1-1	TRBV10-3	TGTGCCATCAGTCCAGGGAGGGAGAACACTGAAGCTTTCTTT	CAISPGRENTEAFF
NA	TRBD2	TRBJ2-1	TRBV4-2	TGTGCCAGCAGCCAAGAAACCCAGCGGGGGTACAATGAGCAGTTCTTC	CASSQETQRGYNEQFF
NA	NA	TRBJ2-7	TRBV6-1	TGTGCCAGCAGGGTCGGTCCGGGGGCCTACGAGCAGTACTTC	CASRVGPGAYEQYF